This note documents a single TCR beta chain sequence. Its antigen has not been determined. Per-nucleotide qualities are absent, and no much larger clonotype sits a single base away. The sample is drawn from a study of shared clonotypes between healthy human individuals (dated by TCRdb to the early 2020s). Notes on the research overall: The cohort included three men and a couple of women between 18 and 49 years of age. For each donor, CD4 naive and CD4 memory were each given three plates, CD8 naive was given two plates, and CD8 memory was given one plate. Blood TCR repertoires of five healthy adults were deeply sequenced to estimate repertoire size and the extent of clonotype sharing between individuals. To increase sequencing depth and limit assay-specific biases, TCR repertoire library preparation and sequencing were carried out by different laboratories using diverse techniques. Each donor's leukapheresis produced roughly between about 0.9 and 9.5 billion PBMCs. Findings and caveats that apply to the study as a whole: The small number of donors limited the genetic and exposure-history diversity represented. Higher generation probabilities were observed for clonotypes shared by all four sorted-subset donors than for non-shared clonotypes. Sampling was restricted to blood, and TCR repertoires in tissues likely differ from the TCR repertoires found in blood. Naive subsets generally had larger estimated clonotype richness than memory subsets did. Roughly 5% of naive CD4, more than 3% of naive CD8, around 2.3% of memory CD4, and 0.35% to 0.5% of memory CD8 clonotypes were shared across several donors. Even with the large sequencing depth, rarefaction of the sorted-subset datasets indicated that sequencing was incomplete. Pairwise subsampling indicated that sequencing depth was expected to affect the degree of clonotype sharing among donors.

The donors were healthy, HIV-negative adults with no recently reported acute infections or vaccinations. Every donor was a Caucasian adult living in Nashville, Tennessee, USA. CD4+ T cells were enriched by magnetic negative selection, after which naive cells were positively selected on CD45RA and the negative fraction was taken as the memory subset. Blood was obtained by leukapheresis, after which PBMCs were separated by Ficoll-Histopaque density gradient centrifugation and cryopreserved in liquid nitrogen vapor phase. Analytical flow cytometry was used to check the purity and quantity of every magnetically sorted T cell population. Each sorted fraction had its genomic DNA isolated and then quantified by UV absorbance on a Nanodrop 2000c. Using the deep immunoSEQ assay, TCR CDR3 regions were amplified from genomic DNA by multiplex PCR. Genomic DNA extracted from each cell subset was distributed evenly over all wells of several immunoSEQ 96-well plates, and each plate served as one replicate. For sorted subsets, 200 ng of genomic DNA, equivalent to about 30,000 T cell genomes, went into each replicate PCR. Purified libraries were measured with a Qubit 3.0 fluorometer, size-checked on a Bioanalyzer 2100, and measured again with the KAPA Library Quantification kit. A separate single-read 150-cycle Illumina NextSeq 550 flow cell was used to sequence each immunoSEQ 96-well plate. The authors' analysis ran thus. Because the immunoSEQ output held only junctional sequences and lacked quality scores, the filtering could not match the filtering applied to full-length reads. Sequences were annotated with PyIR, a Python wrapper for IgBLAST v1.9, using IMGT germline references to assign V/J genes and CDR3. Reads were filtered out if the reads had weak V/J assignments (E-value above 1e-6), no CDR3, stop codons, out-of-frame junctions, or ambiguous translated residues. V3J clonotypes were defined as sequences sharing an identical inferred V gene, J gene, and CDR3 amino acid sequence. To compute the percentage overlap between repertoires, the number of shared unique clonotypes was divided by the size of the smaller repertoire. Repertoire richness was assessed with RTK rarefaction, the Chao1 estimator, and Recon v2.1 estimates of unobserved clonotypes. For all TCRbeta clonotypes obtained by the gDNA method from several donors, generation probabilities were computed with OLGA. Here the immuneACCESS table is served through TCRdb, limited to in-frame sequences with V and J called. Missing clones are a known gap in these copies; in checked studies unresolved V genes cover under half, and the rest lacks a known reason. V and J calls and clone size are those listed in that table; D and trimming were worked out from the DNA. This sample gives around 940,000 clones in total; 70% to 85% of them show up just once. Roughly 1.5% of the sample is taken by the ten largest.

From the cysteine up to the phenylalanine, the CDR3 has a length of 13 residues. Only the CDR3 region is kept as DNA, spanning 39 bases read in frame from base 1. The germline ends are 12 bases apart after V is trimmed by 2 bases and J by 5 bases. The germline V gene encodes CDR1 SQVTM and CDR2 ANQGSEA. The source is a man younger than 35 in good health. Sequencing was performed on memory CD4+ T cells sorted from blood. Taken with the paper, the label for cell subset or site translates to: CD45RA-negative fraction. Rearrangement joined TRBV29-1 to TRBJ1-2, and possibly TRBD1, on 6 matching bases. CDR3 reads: CSVENQGRYGYTF. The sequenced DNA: TGCAGCGTTGAAAACCAGGGGAGGTATGGCTACACCTTC. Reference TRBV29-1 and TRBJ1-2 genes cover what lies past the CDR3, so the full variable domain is SAVISQKPSRDICQRGTSLTIQCQVDSQVTMMFWYRQQPGQSLTLIATANQGSEATYESGFVIDKFPISRPNLTFSTLTVSNMSPEDSSIYLCSVENQGRYGYTFGSGTRLTVV.